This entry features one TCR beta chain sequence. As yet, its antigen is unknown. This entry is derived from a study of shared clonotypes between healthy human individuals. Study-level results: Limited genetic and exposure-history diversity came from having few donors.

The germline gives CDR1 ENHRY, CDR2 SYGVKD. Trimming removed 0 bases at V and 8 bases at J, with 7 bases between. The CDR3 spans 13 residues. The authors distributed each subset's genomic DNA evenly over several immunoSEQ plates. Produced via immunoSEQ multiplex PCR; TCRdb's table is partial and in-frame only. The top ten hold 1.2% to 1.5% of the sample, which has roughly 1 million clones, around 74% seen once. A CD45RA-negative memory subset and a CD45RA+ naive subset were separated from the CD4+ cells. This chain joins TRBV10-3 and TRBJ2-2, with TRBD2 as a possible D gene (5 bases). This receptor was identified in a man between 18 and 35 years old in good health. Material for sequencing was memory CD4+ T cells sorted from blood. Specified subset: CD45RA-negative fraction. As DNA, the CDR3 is TGTGCCATCAGTGAGTCGGAGGTGGGGGAGCTGTTTTTT. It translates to CAISESEVGELFF.